One and the same sample provided the 15 T cell receptor beta chains below, sequenced in a study of shared clonotypes between healthy human individuals. The method was immunoSEQ multiplex PCR; TCRdb's version includes in-frame clones alone and lacks a portion of them. The sample includes some 2,100,000 clones, about 93% of them seen just once. Terminally differentiated effector memory CD45RA+ cells were excluded by CCR7 positive selection of CD45RO-negative cells. Sequencing was performed on naive CD8+ T cells from PBMCs. These receptors originate from a man between 18 and 35 years old in good health. Some clones in this sample may be carry-over from other donors' samples.

This clone was counted a single time. The J gene is TRBJ2-1, the V gene TRBV4-1; 9 bases are a match to TRBD2. J gave up 0 bases and V 2 bases, and 2 bases lay outside the gene matches. The CDR3 is 16 residues long. Per the germline V gene, CDR1 is MGHRA and CDR2 is YSYEKL. The DNA for the CDR3 is TGCGCCAGCAGCCAATATAGCGGGAGCTCCTACAATGAGCAGTTCTTC. Residues: CASSQYSGSSYNEQFF.

The rearrangement uses TRBV5-5 and TRBJ1-1; D unresolved. Germline V gene data show CDR1 as SGHKS and CDR2 as YYEKEE (reference sequence). The CDR3 sequence is 12 residues long. Trimming removed 3 bases at V and 4 bases at J, with 7 bases between. In DNA form, the CDR3 reads TGTGCCAGCAGCTCTGTATTCACTGAAGCTTTCTTT. Translated, it gives CASSSVFTEAFF.

The V call is TRBV9, the J call TRBJ2-6; TRBD1 matches at 9 bases. This CDR3 spans 19 amino acids. V was pared by 4 bases and J by 2 bases, with 13 bases of the junction left unmatched. Germline V gene sequence: CDR1 SGDLS, CDR2 YYNGEE. The chain's CDR3 is CASSPLPGTGHPGANVLTF. The CDR3 nucleotides read TGTGCCAGCAGCCCACTCCCCGGGACAGGGCACCCTGGGGCCAACGTCCTGACTTTC.

The V gene is TRBV18, the J gene TRBJ2-7, with 9 positions matching TRBD1. Per germline, CDR1 KGHSH and CDR2 LQKENI. The CDR3 totals 18 residues. Unmatched junction bases numbered 15, after V lost 6 bases and J lost 0 bases. CDR3 sequence: CASSYRDRASFSSYEQYF. CDR3 DNA sequence: TGTGCCAGCTCTTACCGGGACAGGGCCTCTTTTAGCTCCTACGAGCAGTACTTC.

The genes are TRBV13 and TRBJ2-5, with TRBD2 as a possible D gene (7 bases). The V end lost 5 bases, the J end lost 3 bases, and 22 bases lay between the germline ends. CDR1 is PRHDT and CDR2 is FYEKMQ in the germline V gene (reference sequence). This CDR3 comprises 17 residues. The CDR3 nucleotides are TGTGCCAGCAGCCGACTTCGGGCGGGAGAGGGGGAAGAGACCCAGTACTTC. Encoded protein: CASSRLRAGEGEETQYF.

The V gene is TRBV4-3, the J gene TRBJ1-1, with TRBD1 as a possible D gene (6 bases). Trimming stripped 3 bases from V and 0 bases from J, with 14 bases between. This CDR3 is 16 amino acids long. Germline lookup yields CDR1 LGHNA and CDR2 YSLEER. The CDR3 bases are TGCGCCAGCAGCCAGGGGTCTGAGGGGGTGAACACTGAAGCTTTCTTT. Amino acid sequence: CASSQGSEGVNTEAFF.

This chain joins TRBV28 and TRBJ2-1, with 7 bases that match TRBD1. Trimming removed 7 bases from V and 0 bases from J; junction bases left unmatched: 6. Germline CDR1 is MDHEN and CDR2 is SYDVKM. The CDR3 spans 15 residues. CDR3 DNA sequence: TGTGCCAGCATGGGACAGCCAAGCTCCTACAATGAGCAGTTCTTC. Translation gives CASMGQPSSYNEQFF.

The V call is TRBV7-2, the J call TRBJ2-1; D is perhaps TRBD2 (6 bases). CDR3 length: 13 amino acids. Germline assignment: CDR1 SGHTA and CDR2 FQGNSA. Trimming removed 2 bases from V and 8 bases from J, with 10 bases in between. DNA for the CDR3: TGTGCCAGCAGCTTATTGGGAGGCGATGAGCAGTTCTTC. It specifies CASSLLGGDEQFF. The full variable domain, its missing parts supplied by reference TRBV7-2 and TRBJ2-1, is GAGVSQSPSNKVTEKGKDVELRCDPISGHTALYWYRQSLGQGLEFLIYFQGNSAPDKSGLPSDRFSAERTGGSVSTLTIQRTQQEDSAVYLCASSLLGGDEQFFGPGTRLTVL.

The V gene is TRBV2, the J gene TRBJ2-3; 8 nucleotides align to TRBD2. The germline gives CDR1 SNHLY, CDR2 FYNNEI. This CDR3 has 15 amino acids. After removal of 6 bases from V and 0 bases from J, the junction contained 5 bases not matched to a gene. The CDR3, as DNA: TGTGCCAGCAGCCGGGCTAGCGGGAGCACAGATACGCAGTATTTT. Translated, it gives CASSRASGSTDTQYF. The variable domain in full, with the rest retrieved from reference TRBV2 and TRBJ2-3, is EPEVTQTPSHQVTQMGQEVILRCVPISNHLYFYWYRQILGQKVEFLVSFYNNEISEKSEIFDDQFSVERPDGSNFTLKIRSTKLEDSAMYFCASSRASGSTDTQYFGPGTRLTVL.

Worth noting for this clone: An end of the junction does not agree with germline; a read error may underlie this. The chain links TRBV6-5 to TRBJ1-2; D is undetermined. CDR3 length: 13 residues. In germline, CDR1 is MNHEY, CDR2 SVGAGI. The CDR3 DNA reads as TGTGCCAACAGTTACGCCCGGGATTATGGCTACACCTTC. As protein: CANSYARDYGYTF.

This chain uses TRBV4-2 with TRBJ2-1; 8 bases map to TRBD1. The CDR3 spans 15 residues. The germline V gene has CDR1 LGHNA and CDR2 YNFKEQ. The V gene end was trimmed by 6 bases and the J gene end by 2 bases; junction bases not matched to a gene: 6. The CDR3 DNA is TGTGCCAGCAGGCTTGGACAGGGTGCCTACAATGAGCAGTTCTTC. This codes for CASRLGQGAYNEQFF.

This clone was counted once. The V call is TRBV19, the J call TRBJ2-1, with 10 bases that match TRBD2. Unmatched junction bases numbered 6, after V lost 1 base and J lost 6 bases. The CDR3 contains 16 residues. Germline lookup yields CDR1 LNHDA and CDR2 SQIVND (reference sequence). CDR3 DNA sequence: TGTGCCAGTAGTATAGTTGGAGCGGGAGGGATCAATGAGCAGTTCTTC. Translated, it gives CASSIVGAGGINEQFF.

Regarding this clone: Other nucleotide sequences from this sample produce the same CDR3. The chain links TRBV27 to TRBJ2-7; D perhaps matches TRBD1 (5 bases). Germline loops: CDR1 MNHEY, CDR2 SMNVEV (reference sequence). Trimming took off 3 bases at V and 3 bases at J, with 9 bases between the two ends. The CDR3 totals 13 residues. The CDR3 reads CASSFGQGYEQYF. CDR3 coding DNA: TGTGCCAGCAGTTTCGGCCAGGGCTACGAGCAGTACTTC.

The CDR3 spells CASSVAMGLQEQFF. The CDR3 region has the DNA TGTGCCAGCAGCGTAGCTATGGGACTACAAGAGCAGTTCTTC. V usage is TRBV9 and J usage is TRBJ2-1, with 7 bases that match TRBD2. The CDR3 contains 14 residues. V was pared by 0 bases and J by 10 bases, with 7 bases of the junction left unmatched. Germline V CDR1 and CDR2: SGDLS, YYNGEE.

This clone was detected only once. The CDR3 nucleotides read TGTGCCAGCAGCCCCGGGACAGCTTATGGCTACACCTTC. It is translated as CASSPGTAYGYTF. The rearrangement uses TRBV5-4 and TRBJ1-2; 7 bases align to TRBD1. The CDR3 runs to 13 residues. CDR1 SGHNT and CDR2 YYREEE come from the germline V gene (reference sequence). Unmatched junction bases numbered 5, after V lost 4 bases and J lost 5 bases.